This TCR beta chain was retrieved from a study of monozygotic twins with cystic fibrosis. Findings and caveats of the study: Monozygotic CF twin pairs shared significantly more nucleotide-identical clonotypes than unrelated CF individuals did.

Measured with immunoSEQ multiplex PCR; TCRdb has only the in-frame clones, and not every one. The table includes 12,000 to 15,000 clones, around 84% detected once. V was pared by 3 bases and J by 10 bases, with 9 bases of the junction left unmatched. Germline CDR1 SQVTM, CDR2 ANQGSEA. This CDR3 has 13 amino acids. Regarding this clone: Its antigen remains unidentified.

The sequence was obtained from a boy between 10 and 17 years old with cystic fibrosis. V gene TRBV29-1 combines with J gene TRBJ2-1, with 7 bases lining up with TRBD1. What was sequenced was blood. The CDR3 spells CSVDRGKQWEQFF. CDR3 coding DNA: TGCAGCGTTGACAGGGGGAAACAATGGGAGCAGTTCTTC.